This TCR beta chain was captured in a study of cytomegalovirus exposure and HLA in healthy donors. PCR primers comprised 60 Vbeta and 13 Jbeta primers. Profiled with immunoSEQ multiplex PCR; TCRdb holds only in-frame clones, not every one. This table holds approximately 190,000 clones, approximately 80% found once. Regarding the study as a whole: Further analysis, carried out later, found HLA-associated TCR beta chains more clonally expanded than equally common other chains. Reported findings show TCR beta sequences accurately forecast HLA-A and HLA-B alleles in most subjects.

V was pared by 7 bases and J by 7 bases, with 9 bases of the junction left unmatched. Germline CDR1 and CDR2: SNHLY and FYNNEI. The CDR3 length is 13 residues. About this clone: Its antigen is undetermined.

Sequencing input: PBMCs. The clonotype comes from a woman in her twenties or thirties in good health and CMV-seropositive. This rearrangement joins TRBV2 to TRBJ2-7, with 8 bases that match TRBD1. This CDR3 is CASMDREGLEQYF. CDR3 nucleotide sequence: TGTGCCAGCATGGACAGGGAAGGGCTGGAGCAGTACTTC. Variable domain in full (rest from reference TRBV2 and TRBJ2-7): EPEVTQTPSHQVTQMGQEVILRCVPISNHLYFYWYRQILGQKVEFLVSFYNNEISEKSEIFDDQFSVERPDGSNFTLKIRSTKLEDSAMYFCASMDREGLEQYFGPGTRLTVT.